This T cell receptor (beta chain) was profiled in a study of T-cell reconstitution after alpha-beta-depleted transplantation in children. Many counts were recorded for this clonotype. V gave up 5 bases and J gave up 5 bases, with 9 bases separating them. CDR3 length: 12 amino acids. The germline CDR1 and CDR2 sequences are SGHTA and FQGNSA. The library targeted TCRbeta and was prepared with unique molecular identifiers. TCRdb recomputed calls from the PCR reads with MiXCR, one row per CDR3 protein. Among around 600,000 distinct CDR3 sequences listed, over 9.5% were seen once. The chain couples TRBV7-2 to TRBJ1-1; D gene unclear. The specimen comprised PBMCs from the stem cell graft donor, sampled from the stem cell graft. The sequence derives from a human donor who donated a stem cell graft to a child with acute myeloid leukemia. The CDR3 spells CASSRTRTEAFF. The CDR3 bases are TGTGCCAGCAGCCGGACGCGGACTGAAGCTTTCTTT.